What follows are 18 T cell receptor beta chains derived from one specimen sequenced in a study of CD8 T cells in ankylosing spondylitis. The study's findings and limits: Within ankylosing spondylitis blood, a TCR beta motif made up of eight or nine highly homologous variants appeared to be characteristic.

Their antigens remain unidentified. TCRdb passed the 5' RACE reads through MiXCR, listing each CDR3 protein once. The sample records fewer than 550,000 distinct CDR3 sequences, about 5.2% being singletons. Material: blood, either unsorted or a sorted T cell fraction (not recorded which). These receptors were collected from a male donor with ankylosing spondylitis.

This clonotype was seen many times. The V gene is TRBV7-8, the J gene TRBJ1-2; 7 bases agree with TRBD1. J was trimmed by 4 bases and V by 2 bases; bases with no gene match: 10. This CDR3 contains 16 residues. In germline, CDR1 is SGHVS, CDR2 FQNEAQ. The CDR3 coding sequence is TGTGCCAGCAGCTTACCCTACAGGGGAAGGGCCTATGGCTACACCTTC. This codes for CASSLPYRGRAYGYTF.

This clonotype occurred many times. The V gene is TRBV12-3 or TRBV12-4, the J gene TRBJ2-1; 14 bases are a match to TRBD2. CDR3 length: 18 amino acids. After removal of 7 bases from V and 8 bases from J, the junction contained 16 bases not matched to a gene. As DNA, the CDR3 is TGTGCCAGCACTCTCGACCCTATAGGACTAGCGGGAGGAGATGAGCAGTTCTTC. Protein: CASTLDPIGLAGGDEQFF.

This chain uses TRBV7-2 with TRBJ2-5, with 9 nucleotides matching TRBD2. Trimming cost V 5 bases and J 4 bases; bases outside gene matches: 8. The germline CDR1 and CDR2 sequences are SGHTA and FQGNSA. CDR3 length equals 15 residues. The CDR3 spells CASSLASGIGETQYF. DNA for the CDR3: TGTGCCAGCAGCCTCGCTAGCGGGATTGGAGAGACCCAGTACTTC. Supplemented by reference TRBV7-2 and TRBJ2-5, the full variable domain reads GAGVSQSPSNKVTEKGKDVELRCDPISGHTALYWYRQSLGQGLEFLIYFQGNSAPDKSGLPSDRFSAERTGGSVSTLTIQRTQQEDSAVYLCASSLASGIGETQYFGPGTRLLVL.

This clonotype has at least ten counts. The chain is built from TRBV9 and TRBJ1-2; D gene ambiguous. The CDR3 is made up of 16 amino acids. In germline, CDR1 is SGDLS, CDR2 YYNGEE. V gave up 3 bases and J gave up 0 bases, with 15 bases separating them. The CDR3 region is CASSARGPDANYGYTF. The CDR3 nucleotides are TGTGCCAGCAGCGCCCGGGGTCCCGATGCTAACTATGGCTACACCTTC. The entire variable domain, with the rest obtained from reference TRBV9 and TRBJ1-2, is as follows: DSGVTQTPKHLITATGQRVTLRCSPRSGDLSVYWYQQSLDQGLQFLIQYYNGEERAKGNILERFSAQQFPDLHSELNLSSLELGDSALYFCASSARGPDANYGYTFGSGTRLTVV.

This clonotype has at least ten counts. This chain connects TRBV10-1 to TRBJ2-3; weak D call: TRBD2 (6 bases). CDR1 is WNHNN and CDR2 is SYGVQD in the germline V gene (reference sequence). Trimming took 4 bases from V and 0 from J, leaving 14 bases between them. The CDR3 totals 16 residues. The CDR3 here is CASSGGDWASTDTQYF. The CDR3 DNA reads TGCGCCAGCAGTGGAGGGGACTGGGCGAGCACAGATACGCAGTATTTT.

This clonotype has ten or more counts. This sequence joins TRBV5-5 and TRBJ1-1, with TRBD1 matching over 8 bases. Germline CDR1 is SGHKS and CDR2 is YYEKEE (reference sequence). Unmatched junction bases numbered 10, after V lost 5 bases and J lost 7 bases. The CDR3 extends over 14 amino acids. The CDR3 sequence is CASSSPGQAGEAFF. The DNA for the CDR3 is TGTGCCAGCAGTTCTCCGGGACAGGCGGGTGAAGCTTTCTTT.

The sample holds a few counts of this clonotype. The chain is built from TRBV11-2 and TRBJ1-6, with D possibly being TRBD1 (6 bases). Looked up from germline, CDR1 is SGHAT and CDR2 is FQNNGV. CDR3 size: 15 residues. With 0 bases removed from V and 8 bases from J, the gap between germline ends came to 11 bases. As DNA, the CDR3 is TGTGCCAGCAGCTTAGATCCGGGGGCGTATTCACCCCTCCACTTT. As protein: CASSLDPGAYSPLHF. Variable domain in full (rest from reference TRBV11-2 and TRBJ1-6): EAGVAQSPRYKIIEKRQSVAFWCNPISGHATLYWYQQILGQGPKLLIQFQNNGVVDDSQLPKDRFSAERLKGVDSTLKIQPAKLEDSAVYLCASSLDPGAYSPLHFGNGTRLTVT.

This clonotype has at least ten counts. V is TRBV29-1 and J is TRBJ2-1, with TRBD2 as a possible D gene (6 bases). Trimming removed 6 bases at V and 0 bases at J, with 6 bases between. Germline loops: CDR1 SQVTM, CDR2 ANQGSEA. The CDR3 sequence is 12 residues long. CDR3 nucleotide sequence: TGCAGCGTGACTAGCTCCTACAATGAGCAGTTCTTC. Its translation is CSVTSSYNEQFF.

This clonotype occurred many times. This sequence joins TRBV7-8 and TRBJ2-5; 15 bases match TRBD2. CDR1 and CDR2 (germline): SGHVS, FQNEAQ. The length of the CDR3 is 17 residues. V was pared by 6 bases and J by 4 bases, with 9 bases of the junction left unmatched. The CDR3 DNA is TGTGCCAGCAGTCATAGGACTAGCGGGAGGGCGGGAGAGACCCAGTACTTC. The encoded protein is CASSHRTSGRAGETQYF.

This clonotype was counted many times. The chain uses TRBV7-2 and TRBJ1-6; TRBD1 aligns across 7 bases. The length of the CDR3 is 15 residues. Germline trimming cut 4 bases from V and 5 bases from J; bases unmatched to any gene: 5. Per germline, CDR1 SGHTA and CDR2 FQGNSA. The CDR3 DNA reads as TGTGCCAGCAGCTGGGCGACAGGGAATAATTCACCCCTCCACTTT. It codes for CASSWATGNNSPLHF.

The table lists this clonotype with many counts. This chain links TRBV9 with TRBJ2-5; 9 bases agree with TRBD2. CDR1 and CDR2 (germline): SGDLS, YYNGEE. J lost 5 bases, V lost 7 bases, and 9 bases had no gene match. The CDR3 covers 14 residues. The CDR3 nucleotides are TGTGCCAGCGGCGGGAGGGGGGTGTTCGAGACCCAGTACTTC. This encodes CASGGRGVFETQYF.

At least ten counts were recorded for this clonotype. The chain uses TRBV6-6 and TRBJ1-5; the D gene is possibly TRBD1 (5 bases). Trimming pared 7 bases from V and 5 bases from J, leaving 12 bases between. Germline CDR1 reads MNHNY; CDR2 reads SVGAGI (reference sequence). The CDR3 sequence is 13 residues long. Written as DNA, the CDR3 is TGTGCCAGCATAGGCGGGGCCTATCAGCCCCAGCATTTT. Translation: CASIGGAYQPQHF.

This clonotype was detected many times. DNA for the CDR3: TGCGCCAGCAGCTTGGCCCAGGGTGATCAGCCCCAGCATTTT. It is translated as CASSLAQGDQPQHF. This rearrangement joins TRBV5-1 to TRBJ1-5; D is possibly TRBD1 (5 bases). CDR3 length equals 14 residues. Germline loops: CDR1 SGHRS, CDR2 YFSETQ. V lost 0 bases and J 5 bases, leaving 9 bases between the germline ends.

The rearrangement joins TRBV11-2 to TRBJ2-5, with D hard to call. The germline V gene has CDR1 SGHAT and CDR2 FQNNGV. The CDR3 extends over 12 amino acids. V shed 3 bases and J shed 5 bases, with 7 bases lying between them. As DNA, the CDR3 is TGTGCCAGCAGCTTCGCCGCGGAGACCCAGTACTTC. Its protein product is CASSFAAETQYF.

This clonotype was recorded at least ten times. The genes are TRBV3-1 and TRBJ2-2; D gene uncertain. The V end lost 3 bases, the J end lost 0 bases, and 11 bases lay between the germline ends. Germline CDR1 reads LGHDT; CDR2 reads YNNKEL (reference sequence). The CDR3 spans 16 residues. The CDR3 coding sequence is TGTGCCAGCAGCCAGTTCCAGCGTGCGAACACCGGGGAGCTGTTTTTT. This gives the protein CASSQFQRANTGELFF.

In its sample, this clonotype was seen many times. The rearrangement joins TRBV4-3 to TRBJ2-7; D possibly corresponds to TRBD2 (6 bases). The CDR3 has 16 amino acids. Trimming pared 3 bases from V and 2 bases from J, leaving 17 bases between. Germline loops: CDR1 LGHNA, CDR2 YSLEER. Here the CDR3 reads CASSHRDGGSTYEQYF. CDR3 nucleotides: TGCGCCAGCAGCCATAGAGACGGAGGGTCCACCTACGAGCAGTACTTC.

This clonotype was seen ten or more times. This chain links TRBV29-1 with TRBJ1-1; D call uncertain. CDR1 and CDR2 from the germline V gene are SQVTM and ANQGSEA. The CDR3 totals 14 residues. V was shortened by 6 bases and J by 3 bases, with 17 bases between the two germline ends. CDR3 in amino acids: CSVLRRYPYTEAFF. The DNA for the CDR3 is TGCAGCGTCCTCAGGAGGTACCCTTACACTGAAGCTTTCTTT.

This clonotype appeared many times. This chain connects TRBV6-1 to TRBJ1-6; the D gene is possibly TRBD1 (6 bases). The CDR3 is 15 residues long. Trimming removed 8 bases from V and 7 bases from J, with 18 bases in between. Germline CDR1 is MNHNS and CDR2 is SASEGT. CDR3 loop: CASLPFPGQNSPLHF. The CDR3 DNA reads TGTGCCAGCCTACCCTTCCCGGGACAAAATTCACCCCTCCACTTT.